This TCR beta chain was found in a study of blood T cell repertoires in COVID-19. The CDR3 totals 15 residues. V lost 4 bases and J lost 9; bases outside the gene matches: 10. CDR1 is LNHDA and CDR2 is SQIVND in the germline V gene (reference sequence). Profiled with immunoSEQ multiplex PCR; TCRdb holds only in-frame clones, not every one. This sample has around 300,000 clones, with 88% found just once. The sample taken for sequencing was peripheral blood. This TCR was sampled from a woman aged 25-40 years with COVID-19, enrolled during active disease. The rearrangement uses TRBV19 and TRBJ2-4, with 9 bases identical to TRBD1. The CDR3 DNA is TGTGCCAGTAGTAAACCGGGACAGGGTAAGGCCATTCAGTACTTC. It yields the protein CASSKPGQGKAIQYF. Variable domain in full (rest from reference TRBV19 and TRBJ2-4): DGGITQSPKYLFRKEGQNVTLSCEQNLNHDAMYWYRQDPGQGLRLIYYSQIVNDFQKGDIAEGYSVSREKKESFPLTVTSAQKNPTAFYLCASSKPGQGKAIQYFGAGTRLSVL.